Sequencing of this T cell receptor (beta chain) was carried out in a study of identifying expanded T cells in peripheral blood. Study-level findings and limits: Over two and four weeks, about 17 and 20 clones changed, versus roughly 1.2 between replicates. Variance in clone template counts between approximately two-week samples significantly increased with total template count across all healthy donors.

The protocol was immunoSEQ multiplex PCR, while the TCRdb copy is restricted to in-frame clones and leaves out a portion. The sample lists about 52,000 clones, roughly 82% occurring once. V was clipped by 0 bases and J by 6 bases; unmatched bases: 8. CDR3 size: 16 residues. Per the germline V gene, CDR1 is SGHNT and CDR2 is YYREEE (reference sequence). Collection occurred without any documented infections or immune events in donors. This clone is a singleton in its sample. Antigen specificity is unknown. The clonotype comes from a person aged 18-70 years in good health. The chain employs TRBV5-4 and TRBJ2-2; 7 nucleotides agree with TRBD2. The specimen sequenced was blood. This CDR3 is CASSLAASGPSGELFF. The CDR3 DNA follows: TGTGCCAGCAGCTTGGCCGCTAGCGGCCCCTCCGGGGAGCTGTTTTTT.